This T cell receptor beta chain was found in a study of shared clonotypes between healthy human individuals. Clones were read by immunoSEQ multiplex PCR, and TCRdb kept only the in-frame ones, dropping some. The sample yields some 900,000 clones, around 80% seen once. The sequenced sample was memory CD4+ T cells sorted from blood. Documented subset: CD45RA-negative fraction. This sequence was found in a man in his late teens or twenties in good health.

The CDR3 coding sequence is TGTGCCAGCAGAGCGGGAGGGACGAACACCGGGGAGCTGTTTTTT. This sequence encodes CASRAGGTNTGELFF. This rearrangement joins TRBV6-1 to TRBJ2-2; TRBD2 matches at 10 bases. CDR3 length: 15 residues. Germline V gives CDR1 MNHNS, CDR2 SASEGT. After removal of 6 bases from V and 0 bases from J, the junction contained 1 base not matched to a gene.